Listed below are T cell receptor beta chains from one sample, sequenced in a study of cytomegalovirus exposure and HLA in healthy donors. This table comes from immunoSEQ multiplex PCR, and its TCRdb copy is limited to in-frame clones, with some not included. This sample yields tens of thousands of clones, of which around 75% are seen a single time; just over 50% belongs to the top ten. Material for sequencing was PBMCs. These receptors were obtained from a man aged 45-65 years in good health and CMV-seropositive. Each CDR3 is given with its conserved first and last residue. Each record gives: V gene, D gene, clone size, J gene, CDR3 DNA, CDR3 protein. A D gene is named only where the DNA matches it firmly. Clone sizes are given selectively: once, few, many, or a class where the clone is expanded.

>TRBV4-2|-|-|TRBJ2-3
TGTGCCAGCAGCCAAGTGCGCGGACCGGGGACAGATACGCAGTATTTT
CASSQVRGPGTDTQYF
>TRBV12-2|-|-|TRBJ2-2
TGTGCAAGTCGCTTAGCGCGGGGGACAGGGGCCCGGGGCACCGGGGAGCTGTTTTTT
CASRLARGTGARGTGELFF
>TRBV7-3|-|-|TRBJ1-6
TGTGCCAGCAGCTCAAACGAGAATTCACCCCTCCACTTT
CASSSNENSPLHF
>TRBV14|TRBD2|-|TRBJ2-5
TGTGCCAGCAAAGGACTAGCGGGGCAAGAGACCCAGTACTTC
CASKGLAGQETQYF
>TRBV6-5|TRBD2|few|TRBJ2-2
TGTGCCAGCGGGGGACTAGCGGGGGTTGCAGGGGAGCTGTTTTTT
CASGGLAGVAGELFF
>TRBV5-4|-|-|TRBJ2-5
TGTGCCAGCAGCTCACGGGACTTCCTTCAAGAGACCCAGTACTTC
CASSSRDFLQETQYF
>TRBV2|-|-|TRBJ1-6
TGTGCCAGCAATCAGGGAAGCTCCTATAATTCACCCCTCCACTTT
CASNQGSSYNSPLHF
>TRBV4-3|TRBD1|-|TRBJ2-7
TGCGCCAGCAGCCCAAGGGACAGGGACCTACGGGAGCAGTACTTC
CASSPRDRDLREQYF
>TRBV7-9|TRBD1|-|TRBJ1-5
TGTTCCAGCAGCTTAGGACAGGCAAGCAATCAGCCCCAGCATTTT
CSSSLGQASNQPQHF
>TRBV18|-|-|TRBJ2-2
TGTGCCAGCTCACCACGGGGGCCCACCGGGGAGCTGTTTTTT
CASSPRGPTGELFF
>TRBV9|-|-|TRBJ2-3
TGTGCCAGCAGCGCCTACTCAGGACAGATGACAGATACGCAGTATTTT
CASSAYSGQMTDTQYF
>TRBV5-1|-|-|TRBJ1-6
TGCGCCAGCAGCGTCCGGGACATAATTAATTCACCCCTCCACTTT
CASSVRDIINSPLHF
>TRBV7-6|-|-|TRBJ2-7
TGTGCCAGCAGCCCCCCGGGGGGCCTGAGCTCCTACGAGCAGTACTTC
CASSPPGGLSSYEQYF
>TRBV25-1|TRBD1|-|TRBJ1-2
TGTGCCAGCAGTTTGGGGACAGGGGCTAACTATGGCTACACCTTC
CASSLGTGANYGYTF
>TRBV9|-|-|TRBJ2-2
TGTGCCAGCAGCGTAGTTCTCTTCTCCGGGGAGCTGTTTTTT
CASSVVLFSGELFF
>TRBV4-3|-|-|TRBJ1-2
TGCGCCAGCAGCCAGGAACAGGGATTCTATGGCTACACCTTC
CASSQEQGFYGYTF
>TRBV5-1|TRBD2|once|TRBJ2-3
TGCGCCAGCAGCTTGGCCAGGACTAGCGGGGAGATCACAGATACGCAGTATTTT
CASSLARTSGEITDTQYF
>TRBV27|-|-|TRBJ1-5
TGTGCCAGCAGTCCTCAGGGCGCCTGGGGCCAGCCCCAGCATTTT
CASSPQGAWGQPQHF
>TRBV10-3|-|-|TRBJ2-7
TGTGCCATCAGTGAGTCAGCGATCTCCTACGAGCAGTACTTC
CAISESAISYEQYF
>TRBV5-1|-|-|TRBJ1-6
TGCGCCAGCAGAGAACTCAATTCACCCCTCCACTTT
CASRELNSPLHF
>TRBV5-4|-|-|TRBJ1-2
TGTGCCAGCAGCTTGGACGATGGCAGGGTGAGGCGCTACACCTTC
CASSLDDGRVRRYTF
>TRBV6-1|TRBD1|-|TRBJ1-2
TGTGCCAGCAGTGAAACCCACAGGGGGAGTAACTATGGCTACACCTTC
CASSETHRGSNYGYTF
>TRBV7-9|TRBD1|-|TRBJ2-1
TGTGCCAGCAGCTCCACAGGGGACAATGAGCAGTTCTTC
CASSSTGDNEQFF
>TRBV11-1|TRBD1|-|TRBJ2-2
TGTGCCAGCAGCTTGGGGACAGGGGTAAACACCGGGGAGCTGTTTTTT
CASSLGTGVNTGELFF
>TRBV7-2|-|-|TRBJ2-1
TGTGCCAGCAGCTTCCCTCAGGGAGGGGGGTCCTACAATGAGCAGTTCTTC
CASSFPQGGGSYNEQFF
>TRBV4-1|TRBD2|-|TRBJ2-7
TGCGCCAGCAGCCAAATTAGCGGGGAGGGACTTCCCTACGAGCAGTACTTC
CASSQISGEGLPYEQYF
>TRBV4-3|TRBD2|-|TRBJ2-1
TGCGCCAGCAGCCAAAATAGCGGGGGGGAGCAGTTCTTC
CASSQNSGGEQFF
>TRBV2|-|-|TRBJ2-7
TGTGCCAGCAGCCGGAGCTCCTACGAGCAGTACTTC
CASSRSSYEQYF
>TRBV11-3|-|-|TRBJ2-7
TGTGCCAGCAGCTTACTGTCCGCCACTGGAGTAATTGGCAAGCAGTACTTC
CASSLLSATGVIGKQYF
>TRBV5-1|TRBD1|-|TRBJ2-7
TGCGCCAGCAGCCCAGCCTCGGGGACAGGACCCTACGAGCAGTACTTC
CASSPASGTGPYEQYF
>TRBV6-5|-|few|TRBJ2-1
TGTGCCAGCCGAAGGGGAAGCTACAATGAGCAGTTCTTC
CASRRGSYNEQFF
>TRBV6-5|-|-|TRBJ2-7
TGTGCCAGCAGTCCTCCGGGTTTGGCTGGGTACGAGCAGTACTTC
CASSPPGLAGYEQYF
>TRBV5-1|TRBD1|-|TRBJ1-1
TGCGCCAGCAGCTTGGGGACAGGGGGCTTAAAGGCTTTCTTT
CASSLGTGGLKAFF
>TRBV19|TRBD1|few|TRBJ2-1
TGTGCCAACGTTAAAACAGGGGACTCCTACAATGAGCAGTTCTTC
CANVKTGDSYNEQFF
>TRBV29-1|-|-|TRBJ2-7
TGCAGCGTTGGCGGGGTAGTGGGCTCCTACGAGCAGTACTTC
CSVGGVVGSYEQYF
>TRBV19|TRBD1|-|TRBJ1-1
TGTGCCAGTAGTATGGGTGGACAGGTGAACACTGAAGCTTTCTTT
CASSMGGQVNTEAFF
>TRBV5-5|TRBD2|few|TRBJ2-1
TGTGCCAGCAGCCCCAGGGGCGGGGGGGCCCGCTCCTACAATGAGCAGTTCTTC
CASSPRGGGARSYNEQFF